The 27 T cell receptor beta chains reported below all come from one sample, sequenced in a study of CD8+ T cells in alopecia areata. RNA was isolated and reverse transcribed to cDNA, the sequencing template. Clones were read by immunoSEQ multiplex PCR, and TCRdb kept only the in-frame ones, dropping some. The repertoire includes over 85,000 clones, around 60% of them detected once, and around 16% sits in the top ten. Treatment defined: oral pan-JAK inhibitor, 5-10 mg twice daily. The input for sequencing was CD8+ T cells sorted from blood, taken at week 4, from a patient treated with tofacitinib. The source is a human donor with alopecia areata.

The gene calls are TRBV20-1 and TRBJ2-1; unclear D gene. The CDR3 is 11 amino acids. Germline lookup yields CDR1 DFQATT and CDR2 SNEGSKA (reference sequence). Trimming pared 6 bases from V and 9 bases from J, leaving 12 bases between. The CDR3 spells CSARGGGEQFF. CDR3 coding DNA: TGCAGTGCCCGAGGTGGCGGTGAGCAGTTCTTC.

This clone has only a few counts. Other nucleotide sequences in the sample specify the same CDR3. The V gene is TRBV9, the J gene TRBJ1-5; D call uncertain. Trimming removed 4 bases from V and 0 bases from J, with 11 bases in between. The CDR3 loop spans 15 amino acids. CDR1 SGDLS and CDR2 YYNGEE come from the germline V gene. The CDR3: CASSPSGYSNQPQHF. The CDR3 coding sequence is TGTGCCAGCAGCCCAAGTGGGTATAGCAATCAGCCCCAGCATTTT.

The chain is built from TRBV29-1 and TRBJ1-2; no firm D call. The CDR3 runs to 10 residues. In germline, CDR1 is SQVTM, CDR2 ANQGSEA. Between the trimmed V and J ends, which lost 3 bases and 5 bases, there was a span of 4 bases. The CDR3 loop is CSVDQYGYTF. The CDR3 nucleotides read TGCAGCGTTGACCAGTATGGCTACACCTTC.

The CDR3 DNA sequence: TGCGCCAGCAGCCAAGATCCAGGGGGGACAGATACGCAGTATTTT. It specifies CASSQDPGGTDTQYF. The chain is built from TRBV4-1 and TRBJ2-3; D possibly corresponds to TRBD1 (7 bases). With 0 bases removed from V and 3 bases from J, the gap between germline ends came to 10 bases. The CDR3 contains 15 residues. Germline CDR1 is MGHRA and CDR2 is YSYEKL.

The chain recombines TRBV7-9 with TRBJ2-5, with D unclear. The CDR3 is 14 residues long. V gave up 1 base and J gave up 5 bases, with 11 bases separating them. In germline, CDR1 is SEHNR, CDR2 FQNEAQ (reference sequence). CDR3 DNA: TGTGCCAGCAGCTTAGGACCTGTCGGGGAGACCCAGTACTTC. Encoded protein: CASSLGPVGETQYF.

The chain uses TRBV5-1 and TRBJ2-5; no clear D gene. CDR1 SGHRS and CDR2 YFSETQ come from the germline V gene. CDR3 length: 15 residues. The V gene lost 0 bases and the J gene lost 5 bases, with 14 bases spanning the gap. CDR3: CASSLDDGALETQYF. DNA of the CDR3: TGCGCCAGCAGCTTGGACGACGGAGCTTTGGAGACCCAGTACTTC. The variable domain in full, completed from reference TRBV5-1 and TRBJ2-5, reads KAGVTQTPRYLIKTRGQQVTLSCSPISGHRSVSWYQQTPGQGLQFLFEYFSETQRNKGNFPGRFSGRQFSNSRSEMNVSTLELGDSALYLCASSLDDGALETQYFGPGTRLLVL.

The rearrangement uses TRBV4-1 and TRBJ2-5; D is perhaps TRBD2 (6 bases). CDR3 length: 16 amino acids. From germline, CDR1 is MGHRA and CDR2 YSYEKL. Trimming removed 0 bases from V and 5 bases from J, with 16 bases in between. CDR3 sequence (DNA): TGCGCCAGCAGCCAAGATATGAACCCCGCGGGGGAGACCCAGTACTTC. It is translated as CASSQDMNPAGETQYF.

This clone was seen just once. The chain combines TRBV4-3 with TRBJ2-1; maybe TRBD2 (6 bases). CDR3 size: 14 residues. Trimming shortened V by 1 base and J by 7 bases, and 11 bases separated the two germline ends. Germline V lookup: CDR1 LGHNA, CDR2 YSLEER. CDR3 bases: TGCGCCAGCAGCCAAGGCCCCGGGACTAATGAGCAGTTCTTC. Translation: CASSQGPGTNEQFF.

CDR3 sequence reads: CSVDEAGRGTDTQYF. The CDR3 DNA sequence: TGCAGCGTAGACGAGGCAGGGCGAGGTACAGATACGCAGTATTTT. V usage is TRBV29-1 and J usage is TRBJ2-3, with D perhaps TRBD1 (5 bases). Germline-derived CDR1 and CDR2 are SQVTM and ANQGSEA. The CDR3 length is 15 residues. V was cut by 6 bases and J by 3 bases, with 19 bases left in between.

This clone occurred once. The chain recombines TRBV5-6 with TRBJ2-7; weak D call: TRBD1 (6 bases). Trimming left V 0 bases short and J 1 base short, with 14 bases between. The germline gives CDR1 SGHDT, CDR2 YYEEEE. The CDR3 contains 16 residues. CDR3 loop: CASSLVGAPISYEQYF. For the CDR3, the DNA is TGTGCCAGCAGCTTGGTGGGGGCCCCAATTTCCTACGAGCAGTACTTC.

The J gene is TRBJ1-2, the V gene TRBV13, with D tentatively TRBD1 (5 bases). This CDR3 region has 13 residues. The germline gives CDR1 PRHDT, CDR2 FYEKMQ (reference sequence). The V gene lost 5 bases and the J gene lost 8 bases, with 15 bases spanning the gap. The CDR3 bases are TGTGCCAGCAGCCCCGGGACTCCGGGGGGCTACACCTTC. Translation: CASSPGTPGGYTF.

Only a few counts were recorded for this clone. The rearrangement uses TRBV4-3 and TRBJ2-7, with D hard to call. Germline CDR1 reads LGHNA; CDR2 reads YSLEER. This CDR3 comprises 15 residues. V lost 0 bases, J lost 2 bases, and 11 bases lay in between. The CDR3 bases are TGCGCCAGCAGCCAAGATGTGGGCACGCCCTACGAGCAGTACTTC. Protein sequence: CASSQDVGTPYEQYF.

V usage is TRBV7-9 and J usage is TRBJ1-2, with D perhaps matching TRBD1 (6 bases). Looked up from germline, CDR1 is SEHNR and CDR2 is FQNEAQ (reference sequence). Trimming stripped 1 base from V and 3 bases from J, with 9 bases between. CDR3 length: 14 amino acids. CDR3 residues: CASSLENRDYGYTF. The CDR3 DNA follows: TGTGCCAGCAGCTTAGAGAACAGGGACTATGGCTACACCTTC.

This chain joins TRBV27 and TRBJ2-1, with D unresolved. Trimming cost V 3 bases and J 0 bases, with 9 bases left between them. The CDR3 has 15 amino acids. Per the germline V gene, CDR1 is MNHEY and CDR2 is SMNVEV (reference sequence). CDR3 in amino acids: CASSFGRNSYNEQFF. In nucleotides, the CDR3 is TGTGCCAGCAGTTTTGGCAGGAACTCCTACAATGAGCAGTTCTTC.

The V gene is TRBV5-1, the J gene TRBJ2-3; D ambiguous. Trimming pared 0 bases from V and 3 bases from J, leaving 8 bases between. Germline values: CDR1 SGHRS, CDR2 YFSETQ. This CDR3 contains 14 residues. The CDR3 loop reads CASSLGRATDTQYF. DNA for the CDR3: TGCGCCAGCAGCTTGGGTAGGGCGACAGATACGCAGTATTTT.

V is TRBV5-6 and J is TRBJ2-5, with D maybe TRBD1 (6 bases). This CDR3 is built from 14 residues. The V gene lost 4 bases and the J gene lost 9 bases, with 19 bases spanning the gap. Per germline, CDR1 SGHDT and CDR2 YYEEEE. This chain's CDR3 is CASSPRQAVDAQYF. CDR3 nucleotide sequence: TGTGCCAGCAGCCCAAGACAGGCGGTGGACGCCCAGTACTTC.

This chain connects TRBV29-1 to TRBJ2-7, with TRBD2 matching 7 bases. The CDR3 extends over 15 amino acids. The V gene end was trimmed by 1 base and the J gene end by 4 bases; junction bases not matched to a gene: 10. Germline V gene sequence: CDR1 SQVTM, CDR2 ANQGSEA. DNA of the CDR3: TGCAGCGTTGAAGGCGGGATAGCGGGCGCATACGAGCAGTACTTC. It codes for CSVEGGIAGAYEQYF.

This clone is medium-sized. This chain joins TRBV18 and TRBJ2-1, with D perhaps assigned TRBD1 or TRBD2 (5 bases each). The CDR3 covers 18 residues. The germline V gene has CDR1 KGHSH and CDR2 LQKENI. The ends were cut back, 4 bases at V and 0 bases at J, with 19 bases in the middle. CDR3 sequence reads: CASSLPPRMGDSYNEQFF. The DNA for the CDR3 is TGTGCCAGCTCACTCCCCCCTAGGATGGGGGACTCCTACAATGAGCAGTTCTTC.

The chain couples TRBV4-3 to TRBJ2-7; the D gene is possibly TRBD2 (6 bases). V lost 0 bases, J lost 3 bases, and 9 bases lay in between. The length of the CDR3 is 14 residues. CDR1 is LGHNA and CDR2 is YSLEER in the germline V gene. The CDR3 sequence: CASSQDPRGYEQYF. In DNA, the CDR3 is TGCGCCAGCAGCCAAGATCCGCGGGGCTACGAGCAGTACTTC.

Concerning this clone: One end of the junction does not line up with germline, which may come from a read error. This chain connects TRBV10-3 to TRBJ2-7; D might be TRBD1 (5 bases). The germline CDR1 and CDR2 sequences are ENHRY and SYGVKD. This CDR3 contains 14 residues. The CDR3: CAVSAGHLIYEQYF. DNA of the CDR3: TGTGCCGTCAGCGCCGGACACTTAATCTACGAGCAGTACTTC.

This chain uses TRBV29-1 with TRBJ1-1; TRBD1 agrees at 11 bases. Germline CDR1 SQVTM, CDR2 ANQGSEA. This CDR3 has 15 residues. J was trimmed by 3 bases and V by 7 bases; bases with no gene match: 10. DNA of the CDR3: TGCAGCGCCGCAGGACAGGGGGCTACGGACACTGAAGCTTTCTTT. Residues: CSAAGQGATDTEAFF.

This chain joins TRBV29-1 and TRBJ2-7; 7 nucleotides line up with TRBD1. CDR3 length: 14 amino acids. CDR1 is SQVTM and CDR2 is ANQGSEA in the germline V gene. Trimming took 0 bases from V and 7 from J; bases not matched to a gene: 9. The CDR3 DNA reads TGCAGCGTTGAAGATGGGTGGACAGGCGGGGAGCAGTACTTC. It specifies CSVEDGWTGGEQYF.

This clone was found a few times. The V call is TRBV5-1, the J call TRBJ2-5; D call uncertain. Trimming stripped 0 bases from V and 4 bases from J, with 10 bases between. Per the germline V gene, CDR1 is SGHRS and CDR2 is YFSETQ. CDR3 length equals 14 residues. CDR3 nucleotides: TGCGCCAGCAGCTTGGCCCGGTGGCGAGAGACCCAGTACTTC. Residues: CASSLARWRETQYF.

This rearrangement joins TRBV30 to TRBJ1-5, with 11 bases fitting TRBD1. CDR1 and CDR2 (germline): GTSNPN, SVGIG (reference sequence). The CDR3 sequence is 14 residues long. Trimming cost V 3 bases and J 5 bases; bases outside gene matches: 3. The CDR3 DNA reads as TGTGCCTGGAGGGGGGGACAGGGGGATCAGCCCCAGCATTTT. It translates to CAWRGGQGDQPQHF.

The chain combines TRBV5-6 with TRBJ2-6, with D uncertain. Germline V gene lookup returns CDR1 SGHDT and CDR2 YYEEEE. V was cut by 4 bases and J by 2 bases, with 10 bases left in between. The CDR3 is 15 amino acids. CDR3: CASSPIQAGANVLTF. The CDR3 DNA sequence: TGTGCCAGCAGCCCCATTCAGGCTGGGGCCAACGTCCTGACTTTC.

This clone was seen a few times. As DNA, the CDR3 is TGCGCCAGCAGCGAAGGGCCCGCGGGAGCGCGGGCCAGCTCCTACAATGAGCAGTTCTTC. Amino acid sequence: CASSEGPAGARASSYNEQFF. The V gene is TRBV4-3, the J gene TRBJ2-1; TRBD2 matches 7 bases. The CDR3 is 20 amino acids. V was pared by 5 bases and J by 0 bases, with 19 bases of the junction left unmatched. Germline V gene lookup returns CDR1 LGHNA and CDR2 YSLEER.

This clone was picked up a small number of times. This chain uses TRBV10-3 with TRBJ2-5, with D perhaps matching TRBD1 (6 bases). Germline CDR1 ENHRY, CDR2 SYGVKD. The CDR3 loop spans 13 amino acids. Trimming pared 7 bases from V and 1 base from J, leaving 10 bases between. CDR3 sequence (DNA): TGTGCCATCAACCGGGACACCCAAGAGACCCAGTACTTC. Translation gives CAINRDTQETQYF.